These 9 T cell receptor beta chains originate from one sample sequenced in a study of post-analysis software for immune sequencing data. Study observations and caveats: Patients showed TRBV5-6, TRBV5-1 and TRBV20-1 among roughly 5 TRBV segments more frequent than in controls.

Unique molecular identifiers featured in each of the TCR beta cDNA libraries. TCRdb independently ran MiXCR on the PCR reads; one entry per CDR3 protein. The sample contains more than 450,000 distinct CDR3 sequences, around a third of which appear only once. Antigen specificity for these receptors is unknown. Material: blood. The source of these receptors is a girl younger than 18 with multiple sclerosis.

This clonotype appeared a few times. The chain joins TRBV20-1 to TRBJ2-1; the D gene is possibly TRBD2 (5 bases). CDR1 is DFQATT and CDR2 is SNEGSKA in the germline V gene (reference sequence). CDR3 length: 14 residues. The V gene lost 6 bases and the J gene lost 7 bases, with 19 bases spanning the gap. The CDR3 DNA follows: TGCAGTGCGGCCCTAGGAGGCGGGTTGAATGAGCAGTTCTTC. Its translation: CSAALGGGLNEQFF.

This clonotype turned up a few times. The rearrangement uses TRBV5-1 and TRBJ2-4; the D is unclear. From germline, CDR1 is SGHRS and CDR2 YFSETQ. The CDR3 is 14 amino acids. With 2 bases removed from V and 0 bases from J, the gap between germline ends came to 6 bases. The chain's CDR3 is CASSLNVAKNIQYF. The CDR3 DNA sequence: TGCGCCAGCAGCTTAAACGTAGCCAAAAACATTCAGTACTTC. Supplemented by reference TRBV5-1 and TRBJ2-4, the full variable domain reads KAGVTQTPRYLIKTRGQQVTLSCSPISGHRSVSWYQQTPGQGLQFLFEYFSETQRNKGNFPGRFSGRQFSNSRSEMNVSTLELGDSALYLCASSLNVAKNIQYFGAGTRLSVL.

The chain employs TRBV29-1 and TRBJ2-1; 11 bases map to TRBD1. In germline, CDR1 is SQVTM, CDR2 ANQGSEA. This CDR3 has 14 residues. V shed 5 bases and J 8 bases; nucleotides not matched to a gene: 8. In DNA form, the CDR3 reads TGCAGCGTTACAAGGACAGGGGGCAAGGATGAGCAGTTCTTC. Translation gives CSVTRTGGKDEQFF.

This sequence joins TRBV5-1 and TRBJ2-3; 7 nucleotides agree with TRBD1. Unmatched junction bases numbered 6, after V lost 5 bases and J lost 0 bases. This CDR3 region has 15 residues. Germline V gene data show CDR1 as SGHRS and CDR2 as YFSETQ. The CDR3 loop is CASRPTGASTDTQYF. The CDR3 DNA reads TGCGCCAGCAGACCCACAGGGGCCAGCACAGATACGCAGTATTTT. The entire variable domain, with the rest obtained from reference TRBV5-1 and TRBJ2-3, is as follows: KAGVTQTPRYLIKTRGQQVTLSCSPISGHRSVSWYQQTPGQGLQFLFEYFSETQRNKGNFPGRFSGRQFSNSRSEMNVSTLELGDSALYLCASRPTGASTDTQYFGPGTRLTVL.

The chain links TRBV5-1 to TRBJ1-1; D might be TRBD1 (6 bases). Germline CDR1 is SGHRS and CDR2 is YFSETQ. This CDR3 has 14 amino acids. The V gene lost 1 base and the J gene lost 6 bases, with 13 bases spanning the gap. In DNA form, the CDR3 reads TGCGCCAGCAGCTTGCTTTCGGGGGGCTCTGAAGCTTTCTTT. This encodes CASSLLSGGSEAFF. The variable domain in full, completed from reference TRBV5-1 and TRBJ1-1, reads KAGVTQTPRYLIKTRGQQVTLSCSPISGHRSVSWYQQTPGQGLQFLFEYFSETQRNKGNFPGRFSGRQFSNSRSEMNVSTLELGDSALYLCASSLLSGGSEAFFGQGTRLTVV.

This clonotype has just a few counts. A read error may account for a junction end that differs from germline. The chain recombines TRBV29-1 with TRBJ1-2, with a possible D match to TRBD1 (5 bases). The germline V gene encodes CDR1 SQVTM and CDR2 ANQGSEA. This CDR3 has 15 amino acids. As DNA, the CDR3 is TGCAGCGTTGCTTTGGCAGCCAGCCAGGGTCATGGCCACACCTTC. The encoded protein is CSVALAASQGHGHTF. Using reference TRBV29-1 and TRBJ1-2 for the parts outside the CDR3, the full variable domain is SAVISQKPSRDICQRGTSLTIQCQVDSQVTMMFWYRQQPGQSLTLIATANQGSEATYESGFVIDKFPISRPNLTFSTLTVSNMSPEDSSIYLCSVALAASQGHGHTFGSGTRLTVV.

This clonotype showed up just a few times. The chain carries TRBV10-3 and TRBJ2-5, with TRBD1 matching 12 bases. This CDR3 has 16 residues. V lost 6 bases and J lost 5; bases outside the gene matches: 10. Germline V gene data show CDR1 as ENHRY and CDR2 as SYGVKD. As DNA, the CDR3 is TGTGCCATCAGAGGCATTGGGACAGGGGGCCTGGAGACCCAGTACTTC. Protein sequence: CAIRGIGTGGLETQYF.

The CDR3 bases are TGTGCCAGCAGTGAATCGACTAACCTAGGTTCACCCCTCCACTTT. It codes for CASSESTNLGSPLHF. V is TRBV25-1 and J is TRBJ1-6; D ambiguous. Trimming removed 1 base at V and 9 bases at J, with 13 bases between. Germline V gene sequence: CDR1 MGHDK, CDR2 SYGVNS. The CDR3 runs to 15 residues.

The rearrangement links TRBV20-1 to TRBJ2-7, with TRBD1 matching 10 bases. The CDR3 covers 15 residues. The germline gives CDR1 DFQATT, CDR2 SNEGSKA (reference sequence). The V segment lost 3 bases and the J segment 4 bases; nucleotides outside the gene matches: 9. CDR3 protein: CSASRAGTGVYEQYF. Here the CDR3 DNA reads TGCAGTGCTAGTCGGGCGGGGACAGGGGTGTACGAGCAGTACTTC.